Shown below are 5 T cell receptor beta chains from a single sample sequenced in a study of OX40 agonist ivuxolimab in advanced cancers. Some clones are missing from TCRdb's copy, which holds only in-frame ones; the method was immunoSEQ multiplex PCR. The data show roughly 62,000 clones, with less than 85% seen just once and around 3.8% held by the top ten. Source: CD4+ or CD8+ T cells sorted from blood, taken in a trial of the OX40 agonist ivuxolimab. These receptor sequences come from an adult with an advanced solid tumor such as melanoma, head and neck, liver or kidney cancer.

This chain connects TRBV5-1 to TRBJ2-7; TRBD2 matches at 9 bases. V dropped 4 bases and J dropped 2; count of bases not matched to a gene: 7. Germline assignment: CDR1 SGHRS and CDR2 YFSETQ. The CDR3 runs 15 residues. CDR3 in DNA: TGCGCCAGCAGCCGGCACGGCGGGAGGGCCTACGAGCAGTACTTC. It codes for CASSRHGGRAYEQYF.

In this sample, this clone turned up a few times. This chain uses TRBV7-6 with TRBJ2-3; 12 nucleotides align to TRBD1. The trim removed 1 base at V and 1 base at J, leaving 6 bases unmatched. Germline loops: CDR1 SGHVS, CDR2 FNYEAQ. This CDR3 is 18 amino acids long. The CDR3 bases are TGTGCCAGCAGCTTAGGAGTGGGACAGGGGGCCGGCACAGATACGCAGTATTTT. Its translation: CASSLGVGQGAGTDTQYF.

V gene TRBV2 combines with J gene TRBJ1-5, with TRBD1 as a possible D gene (5 bases). The CDR3 has 13 residues. The V and J ends lost 6 bases and 3 bases respectively, with 9 bases between them. CDR1 and CDR2 (germline): SNHLY, FYNNEI. This chain's CDR3 is CASSQGNNQPQHF. CDR3 DNA: TGTGCCAGCAGCCAGGGTAACAATCAGCCCCAGCATTTT.

The V and J genes are TRBV28 and TRBJ1-2, with 8 nucleotides matching TRBD1. Germline loops: CDR1 MDHEN, CDR2 SYDVKM. This CDR3 contains 13 residues. The V segment lost 11 bases and the J segment 6 bases; nucleotides outside the gene matches: 11. The CDR3 DNA sequence: TGTGCCGGATGGGCAGGGGGCGAGAATGGCTACACCTTC. Translating gives CAGWAGGENGYTF.

The chain combines TRBV2 with TRBJ2-1; possible D gene TRBD2, 6 bases. The CDR3 totals 15 residues. The V gene's germline CDR1 is SNHLY and CDR2 FYNNEI. V gave up 3 bases and J gave up 1 base, with 10 bases separating them. CDR3 loop: CASSEGRSSYNEQFF. DNA of the CDR3: TGTGCCAGCAGTGAGGGGAGGAGTTCCTACAATGAGCAGTTCTTC.